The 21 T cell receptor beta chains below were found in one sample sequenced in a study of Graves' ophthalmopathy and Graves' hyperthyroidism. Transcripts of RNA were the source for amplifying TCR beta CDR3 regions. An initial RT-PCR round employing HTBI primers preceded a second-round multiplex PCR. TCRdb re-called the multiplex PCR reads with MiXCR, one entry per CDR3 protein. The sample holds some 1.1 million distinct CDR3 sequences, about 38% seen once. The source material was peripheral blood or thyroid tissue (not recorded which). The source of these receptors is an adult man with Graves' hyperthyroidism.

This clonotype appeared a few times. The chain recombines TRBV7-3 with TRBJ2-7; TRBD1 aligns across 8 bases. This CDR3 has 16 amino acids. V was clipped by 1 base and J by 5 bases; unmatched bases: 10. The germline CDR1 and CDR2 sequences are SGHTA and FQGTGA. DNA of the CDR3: TGTGCCAGCAGCTTAATATCAGGGGGCAAAGGAAACGAGCAGTACTTC. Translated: CASSLISGGKGNEQYF.

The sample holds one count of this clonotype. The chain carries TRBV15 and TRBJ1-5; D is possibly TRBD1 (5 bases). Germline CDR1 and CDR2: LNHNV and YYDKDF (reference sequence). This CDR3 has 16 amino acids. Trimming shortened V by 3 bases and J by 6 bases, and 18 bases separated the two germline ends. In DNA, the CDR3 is TGTGCCACCAGCAGCTTAGGTCAGGGTTTCGGTCAGCCCCAGCATTTT. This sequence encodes CATSSLGQGFGQPQHF.

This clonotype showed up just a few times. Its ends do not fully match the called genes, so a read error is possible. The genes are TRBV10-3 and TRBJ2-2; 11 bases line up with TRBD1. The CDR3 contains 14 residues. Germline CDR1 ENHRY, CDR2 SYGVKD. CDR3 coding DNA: TGTGCCAGCAGTGGACAGGGGGCCGTCGGGAAGCTGTTTTTT. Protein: CASSGQGAVGKLFF.

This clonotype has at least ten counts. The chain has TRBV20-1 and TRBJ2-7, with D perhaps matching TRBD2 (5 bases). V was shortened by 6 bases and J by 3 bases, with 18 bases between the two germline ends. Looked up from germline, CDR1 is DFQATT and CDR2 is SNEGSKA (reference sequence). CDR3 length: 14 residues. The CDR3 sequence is CSATIPRTVYEQYF. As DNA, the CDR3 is TGCAGTGCCACGATCCCACGGACTGTCTACGAGCAGTACTTC.

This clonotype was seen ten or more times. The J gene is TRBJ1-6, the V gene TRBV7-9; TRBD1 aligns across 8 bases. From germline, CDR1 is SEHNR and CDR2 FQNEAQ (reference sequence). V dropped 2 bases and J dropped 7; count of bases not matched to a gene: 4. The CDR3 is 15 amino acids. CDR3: CASSLLDRVNSPLHF. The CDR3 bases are TGTGCCAGCAGCTTACTGGACAGGGTAAATTCACCCCTCCACTTT. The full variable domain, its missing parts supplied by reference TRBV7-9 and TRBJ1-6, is DTGVSQNPRHKITKRGQNVTFRCDPISEHNRLYWYRQTLGQGPEFLTYFQNEAQLEKSRLLSDRFSAERPKGSFSTLEIQRTEQGDSAMYLCASSLLDRVNSPLHFGNGTRLTVT.

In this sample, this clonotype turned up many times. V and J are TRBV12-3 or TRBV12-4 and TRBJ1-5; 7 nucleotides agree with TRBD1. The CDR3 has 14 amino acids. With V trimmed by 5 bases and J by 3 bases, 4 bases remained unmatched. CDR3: CASSPTGTNQPQHF. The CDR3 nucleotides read TGTGCCAGCAGTCCGACAGGGACCAATCAGCCCCAGCATTTT.

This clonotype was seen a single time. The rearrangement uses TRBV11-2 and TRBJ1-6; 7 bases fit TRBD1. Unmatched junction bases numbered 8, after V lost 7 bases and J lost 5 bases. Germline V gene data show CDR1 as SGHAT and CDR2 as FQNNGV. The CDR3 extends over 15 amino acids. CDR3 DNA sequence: TGTGCCAGCACTCCGGGACAGTCCAATAATTCACCCCTCCACTTT. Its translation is CASTPGQSNNSPLHF.

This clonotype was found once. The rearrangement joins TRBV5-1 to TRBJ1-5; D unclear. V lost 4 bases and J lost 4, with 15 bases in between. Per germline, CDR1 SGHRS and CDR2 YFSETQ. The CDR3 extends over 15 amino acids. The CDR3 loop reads CASSLLPGSNQPQHF. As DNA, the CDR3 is TGCGCCAGCAGCCTCCTACCGGGATCTAATCAGCCCCAGCATTTT.

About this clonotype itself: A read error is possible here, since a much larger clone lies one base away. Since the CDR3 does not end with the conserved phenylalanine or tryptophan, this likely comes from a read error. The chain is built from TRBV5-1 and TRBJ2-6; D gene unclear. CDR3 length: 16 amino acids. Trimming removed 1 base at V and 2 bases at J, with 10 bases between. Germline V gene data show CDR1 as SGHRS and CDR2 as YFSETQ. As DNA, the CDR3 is TGCGCCAGCAGCTTGCCGGGCGGACCTGGGGCCAACGTCCTGACTTCC. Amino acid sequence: CASSLPGGPGANVLTS.

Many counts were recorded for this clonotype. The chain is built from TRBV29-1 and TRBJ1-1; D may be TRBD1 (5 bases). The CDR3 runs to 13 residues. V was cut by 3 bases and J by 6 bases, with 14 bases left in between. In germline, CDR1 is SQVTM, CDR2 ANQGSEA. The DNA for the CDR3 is TGCAGCGTTGATGGGGGGATCCTTGCTGAAGCTTTCTTT. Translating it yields CSVDGGILAEAFF.

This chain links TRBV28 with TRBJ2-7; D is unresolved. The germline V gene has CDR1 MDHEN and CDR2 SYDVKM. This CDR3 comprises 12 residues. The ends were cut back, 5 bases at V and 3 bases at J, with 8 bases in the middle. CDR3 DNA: TGTGCCAGCAGTAAGAACGGCTACGAGCAGTACTTC. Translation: CASSKNGYEQYF.

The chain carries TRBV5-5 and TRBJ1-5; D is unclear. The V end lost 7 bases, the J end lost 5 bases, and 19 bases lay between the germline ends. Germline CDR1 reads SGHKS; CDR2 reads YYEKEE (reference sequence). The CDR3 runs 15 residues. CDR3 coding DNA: TGTGCCAGCTGCCCTAACGGCCTCGACCATCAGCCCCAGCATTTT. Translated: CASCPNGLDHQPQHF. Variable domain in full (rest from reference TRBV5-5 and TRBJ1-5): DAGVTQSPTHLIKTRGQQVTLRCSPISGHKSVSWYQQVLGQGPQFIFQYYEKEERGRGNFPDRFSARQFPNYSSELNVNALLLGDSALYLCASCPNGLDHQPQHFGDGTRLSIL.

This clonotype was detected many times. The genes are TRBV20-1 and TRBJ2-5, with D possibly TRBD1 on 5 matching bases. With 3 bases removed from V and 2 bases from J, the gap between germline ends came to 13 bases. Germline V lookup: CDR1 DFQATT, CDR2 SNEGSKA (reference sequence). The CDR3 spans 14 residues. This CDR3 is CSARGNRGQETQYF. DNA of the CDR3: TGCAGTGCTAGGGGCAATAGGGGTCAAGAGACCCAGTACTTC.

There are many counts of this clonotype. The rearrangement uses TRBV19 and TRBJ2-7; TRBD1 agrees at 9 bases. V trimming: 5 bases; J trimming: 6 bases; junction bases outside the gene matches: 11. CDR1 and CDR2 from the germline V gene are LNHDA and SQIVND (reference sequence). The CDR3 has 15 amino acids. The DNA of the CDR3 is TGTGCCAGTAGTCCCAGGACAGGGGCTGCGAGCGAGCAGTACTTC. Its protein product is CASSPRTGAASEQYF.

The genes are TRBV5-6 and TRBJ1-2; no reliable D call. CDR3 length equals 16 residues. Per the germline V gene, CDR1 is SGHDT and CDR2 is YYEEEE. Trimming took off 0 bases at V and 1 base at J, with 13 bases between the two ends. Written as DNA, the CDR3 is TGTGCCAGCAGCTTGGCTCTGCGAGAGCATAACTATGGCTACACCTTC. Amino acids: CASSLALREHNYGYTF.

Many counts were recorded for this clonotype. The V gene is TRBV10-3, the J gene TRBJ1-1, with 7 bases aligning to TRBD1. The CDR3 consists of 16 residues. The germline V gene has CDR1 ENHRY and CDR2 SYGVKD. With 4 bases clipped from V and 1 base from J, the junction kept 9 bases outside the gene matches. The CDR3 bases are TGTGCCATCAGTGGGGTGTCAGGGGGTCCGAACACTGAAGCTTTCTTT. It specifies CAISGVSGGPNTEAFF.

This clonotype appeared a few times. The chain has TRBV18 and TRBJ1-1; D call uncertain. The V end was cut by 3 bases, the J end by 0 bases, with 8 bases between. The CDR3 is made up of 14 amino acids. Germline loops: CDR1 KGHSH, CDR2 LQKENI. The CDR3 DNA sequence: TGTGCCAGCTCACCGCAGAAGGTGAACACTGAAGCTTTCTTT. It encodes CASSPQKVNTEAFF. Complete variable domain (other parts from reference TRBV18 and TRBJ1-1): NAGVMQNPRHLVRRRGQEARLRCSPMKGHSHVYWYRQLPEEGLKFMVYLQKENIIDESGMPKERFSAEFPKEGPSILRIQQVVRGDSAAYFCASSPQKVNTEAFFGQGTRLTVV.

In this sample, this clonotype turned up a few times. This chain's CDR3 is CATSRSLGTGMGETQYF. The CDR3 nucleotides read TGTGCCACCAGCAGGTCCCTTGGGACAGGGATGGGAGAGACCCAGTACTTC. The V and J genes are TRBV15 and TRBJ2-5, with 9 bases matching TRBD1. The germline V gene has CDR1 LNHNV and CDR2 YYDKDF (reference sequence). The V segment lost 3 bases and the J segment 4 bases; nucleotides outside the gene matches: 12. The CDR3 loop spans 17 amino acids. The variable domain in full, completed from reference TRBV15 and TRBJ2-5, reads DAMVIQNPRYQVTQFGKPVTLSCSQTLNHNVMYWYQQKSSQAPKLLFHYYDKDFNNEADTPDNFQSRRPNTSFCFLDIRSPGLGDTAMYLCATSRSLGTGMGETQYFGPGTRLLVL.

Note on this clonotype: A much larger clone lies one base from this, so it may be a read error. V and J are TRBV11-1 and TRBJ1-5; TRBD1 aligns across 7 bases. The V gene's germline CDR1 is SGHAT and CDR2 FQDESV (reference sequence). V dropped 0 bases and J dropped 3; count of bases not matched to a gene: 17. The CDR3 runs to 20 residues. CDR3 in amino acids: CASSLALGQGEYWNNQPQHF. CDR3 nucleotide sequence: TGTGCCAGCAGCTTAGCGCTGGGCCAGGGGGAGTACTGGAACAATCAGCCCCAGCATTTT.

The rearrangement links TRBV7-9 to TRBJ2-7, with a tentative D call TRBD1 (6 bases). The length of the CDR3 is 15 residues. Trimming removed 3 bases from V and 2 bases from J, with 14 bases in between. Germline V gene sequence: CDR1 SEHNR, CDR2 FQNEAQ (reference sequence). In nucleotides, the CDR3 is TGTGCCAGCAGCTTCAGGACAGTCAGTACCTACGAGCAGTACTTC. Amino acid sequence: CASSFRTVSTYEQYF. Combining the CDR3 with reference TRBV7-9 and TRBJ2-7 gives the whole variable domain DTGVSQNPRHKITKRGQNVTFRCDPISEHNRLYWYRQTLGQGPEFLTYFQNEAQLEKSRLLSDRFSAERPKGSFSTLEIQRTEQGDSAMYLCASSFRTVSTYEQYFGPGTRLTVT.

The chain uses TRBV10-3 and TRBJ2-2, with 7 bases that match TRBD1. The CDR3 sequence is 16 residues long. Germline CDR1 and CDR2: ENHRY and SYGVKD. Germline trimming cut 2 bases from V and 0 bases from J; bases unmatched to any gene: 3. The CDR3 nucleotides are TGTGCCATCAGTGAGAGGGGGCGTCCGAACACCGGGGAGCTGTTTTTT. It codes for CAISERGRPNTGELFF.